The 10 T cell receptor beta chains presented below share a single source sample, sequenced in a study of post-analysis software for immune sequencing data. Study conclusions and caveats: Patients showed TRBV5-6, TRBV5-1 and TRBV20-1 among four to six TRBV segments more frequent than in controls.

Libraries were made from TCR beta cDNA, and they carried unique molecular identifiers. TCRdb fed the PCR reads into MiXCR, producing one record per CDR3 protein. Among around 770,000 distinct CDR3 sequences, approximately 44% were seen once, and the ten largest hold roughly 4.9%. The antigens of these receptors remain unknown. Source material: blood. These receptors all come from a girl between 10 and 17 years old with multiple sclerosis.

The chain combines TRBV5-1 with TRBJ2-3, with 8 bases identical to TRBD1. The J segment lost 1 base and the V segment lost 3 bases, leaving 4 bases of the junction unmatched. CDR1 is SGHRS and CDR2 is YFSETQ in the germline V gene. This CDR3 has 15 residues. CDR3 in amino acids: CASSSPGQGTDTQYF. The CDR3 DNA reads as TGCGCCAGCAGCTCCCCGGGACAGGGCACAGATACGCAGTATTTT.

The chain links TRBV20-1 to TRBJ1-2; 9 nucleotides agree with TRBD1. Germline V lookup: CDR1 DFQATT, CDR2 SNEGSKA (reference sequence). The CDR3 spans 13 residues. Unmatched junction bases numbered 2, after V lost 1 base and J lost 5 bases. In DNA, the CDR3 is TGCAGTGCTAGAGTCGACAGGGGGTATGGCTACACCTTC. Encoded protein: CSARVDRGYGYTF.

This clonotype showed up just a few times. V is TRBV29-1 and J is TRBJ2-7; 8 nucleotides match TRBD1. With 6 bases clipped from V and 2 bases from J, the junction kept 15 bases outside the gene matches. Looked up from germline, CDR1 is SQVTM and CDR2 is ANQGSEA. The CDR3 is 16 residues long. The CDR3 region has the DNA TGCAGCGTGGGAGAGGGACAGGTTGATAGGACCTACGAGCAGTACTTC. It translates to CSVGEGQVDRTYEQYF.

V usage is TRBV20-1 and J usage is TRBJ2-1, with 7 bases identical to TRBD2. Germline loops: CDR1 DFQATT, CDR2 SNEGSKA (reference sequence). Unmatched junction bases numbered 11, after V lost 3 bases and J lost 3 bases. CDR3 length: 16 residues. The CDR3, as DNA: TGCAGTGCTAGGACGTTAGCAACTAGCGACTACAATGAGCAGTTCTTC. Amino acids: CSARTLATSDYNEQFF.

This chain joins TRBV6-4 and TRBJ2-3; D not resolved. Germline V lookup: CDR1 MRHNA, CDR2 SNTAGT. Deletions cut 3 bases from V and 5 bases from J, with 9 bases between. This CDR3 spans 13 amino acids. Written as DNA, the CDR3 is TGTGCCAGCAGTGAACTTCGAGGAGATACGCAGTATTTT. The encoded protein is CASSELRGDTQYF.

The gene calls are TRBV29-1 and TRBJ2-3, with 8 bases fitting TRBD1. Germline CDR1 reads SQVTM; CDR2 reads ANQGSEA. CDR3 size: 11 residues. V was pared by 7 bases and J by 8 bases, with 5 bases of the junction left unmatched. This CDR3 is CSAAGQGTQYF. DNA for the CDR3: TGCAGCGCCGCAGGACAGGGTACGCAGTATTTT.

The rearrangement links TRBV20-1 to TRBJ2-1, with D tentatively TRBD1 (6 bases). V was clipped by 3 bases and J by 0 bases, with 9 bases between them. Germline V gene lookup returns CDR1 DFQATT and CDR2 SNEGSKA (reference sequence). CDR3 length: 14 residues. CDR3 sequence (DNA): TGCAGTGCTAGCGGGACAAGCTCCTACAATGAGCAGTTCTTC. The encoded protein is CSASGTSSYNEQFF.

CDR3 in DNA: TGTGCCAGCAGCTTAGCGACAAGCGGGAGTGGGGATGAGCAGTTCTTC. This sequence encodes CASSLATSGSGDEQFF. This rearrangement joins TRBV7-9 to TRBJ2-5, with 8 bases aligning to TRBD2. The J call is in doubt because the DNA end fits TRBJ2-1 better. Germline V gene data show CDR1 as SEHNR and CDR2 as FQNEAQ (reference sequence). This CDR3 spans 16 amino acids.

This chain links TRBV7-9 with TRBJ2-7, with 7 bases lining up with TRBD1. The CDR3 covers 15 residues. Per germline, CDR1 SEHNR and CDR2 FQNEAQ (reference sequence). The J segment lost 8 bases and the V segment lost 1 base, leaving 11 bases of the junction unmatched. CDR3 residues: CASSLGGRTGEKQYF. Written as DNA, the CDR3 is TGTGCCAGCAGCTTAGGGGGGCGGACAGGCGAAAAGCAGTACTTC.

This clonotype came up a few times. The chain has TRBV27 and TRBJ2-5, with D maybe TRBD1 (6 bases). TRBJ2-7 matches the DNA end more closely, so the J call is doubtful. Germline assignment: CDR1 MNHEY and CDR2 SMNVEV (reference sequence). The CDR3 is 13 residues long. Here the CDR3 DNA reads TGTGCCAGCAGTTCCGAGGGGGACAACGAGCAGTACTTC. It translates to CASSSEGDNEQYF.